The 18 T cell receptor beta chains presented below share a single source sample, sequenced in a study of T-cell memory formation after mild COVID-19. TCRdb itself ran the 5' RACE reads through MiXCR, one entry per CDR3 protein. The table includes hundreds of thousands of distinct CDR3 sequences, approximately 25% detected once. Sample: PBMCs or a T cell subset sorted from them (not recorded which). The receptor source for this set is an adult woman who had mild COVID-19 (a few samples of this study predate the infection). Cell type and time point are not known.

The sample holds many counts of this clonotype. The chain joins TRBV2 to TRBJ2-4, with D perhaps TRBD1 (5 bases). Germline V lookup: CDR1 SNHLY, CDR2 FYNNEI. The CDR3 loop spans 14 amino acids. The germline V and J ends were trimmed by 3 bases and 0 bases, with 6 bases remaining between them. The CDR3 DNA reads TGTGCCAGCAGTGACAGGGTAGCCAAAAACATTCAGTACTTC. This sequence encodes CASSDRVAKNIQYF.

J is TRBJ2-5 and V is TRBV6-2 or TRBV6-3; D is perhaps TRBD1 (5 bases). CDR1 is MNHEY, CDR2 SVGEGT, per germline. The CDR3 is 16 residues long. V shed 5 bases and J shed 1 base, with 17 bases lying between them. The CDR3 nucleotides read TGTGCCAGCAGTCCCGTGAGCGACAGTGGCCAAGAGACCCAGTACTTC. Protein sequence: CASSPVSDSGQETQYF.

There are a few counts of this clonotype. The genes are TRBV27 and TRBJ2-7; D remains unclear. Trimming removed 6 bases at V and 3 bases at J, with 12 bases between. The CDR3 spans 13 residues. Germline CDR1 reads MNHEY; CDR2 reads SMNVEV (reference sequence). In DNA form, the CDR3 reads TGTGCCAGCAGCTTACAAGAGAACTACGAGCAGTACTTC. Translation: CASSLQENYEQYF.

V and J are TRBV12-3 or TRBV12-4 and TRBJ1-1, with D possibly matching TRBD1 (5 bases). Trimming took 6 bases from V and 3 from J, leaving 17 bases between them. The CDR3 length is 15 residues. The CDR3: CASSPGPQGYTEAFF. The CDR3 DNA follows: TGTGCCAGCAGCCCGGGACCTCAAGGGTACACTGAAGCTTTCTTT.

A few counts support this clonotype. The CDR3 DNA reads as TGCAGTGCCAGGGACAGGATAGCCAAAAACATTCAGTACTTC. Amino acid sequence: CSARDRIAKNIQYF. The chain links TRBV20-1 to TRBJ2-4, with 8 bases lining up with TRBD1. This CDR3 is built from 14 residues. CDR1 and CDR2 (germline): DFQATT, SNEGSKA (reference sequence). J was trimmed by 0 bases and V by 6 bases; bases with no gene match: 4.

This clonotype was detected a few times. V gene TRBV27 combines with J gene TRBJ2-7; no clear D. Trimming removed 3 bases from V and 2 bases from J, with 11 bases in between. CDR1 and CDR2 (germline): MNHEY, SMNVEV (reference sequence). This CDR3 has 14 residues. The CDR3 DNA follows: TGTGCCAGCAGTTTCGTTGGGAATACCTACGAGCAGTACTTC. It translates to CASSFVGNTYEQYF.

CDR3 in amino acids: CASSQPFINYGYTF. Written as DNA, the CDR3 is TGTGCCAGCAGTCAGCCATTTATAAACTATGGCTACACCTTC. This chain uses TRBV7-9 with TRBJ1-2; D gene ambiguous. Germline V gene sequence: CDR1 SEHNR, CDR2 FQNEAQ (reference sequence). Deletions cut 6 bases from V and 2 bases from J, with 13 bases between. The CDR3 length is 14 residues.

V gene TRBV7-9 combines with J gene TRBJ1-1; D is undetermined. The V and J ends lost 1 base and 5 bases respectively, with 8 bases between them. CDR3 length equals 13 residues. The germline V gene encodes CDR1 SEHNR and CDR2 FQNEAQ (reference sequence). The CDR3 protein is CASSLVGETEAFF. CDR3 nucleotides: TGTGCCAGCAGCTTAGTGGGAGAAACTGAAGCTTTCTTT.

CDR3 region: CASSEPSLRSTTTYEQYF. The CDR3 nucleotides read TGTGCCAGCAGTGAACCCTCACTTCGCTCCACGACTACTTACGAGCAGTACTTC. This chain links TRBV25-1 with TRBJ2-7, with D tentatively TRBD2 (5 bases). In germline, CDR1 is MGHDK, CDR2 SYGVNS. This CDR3 is built from 18 residues. V was clipped by 2 bases and J by 4 bases, with 24 bases between them.

This clonotype was recorded a few times. J is TRBJ2-7 and V is TRBV5-1; 8 positions agree with TRBD1. Trimming cost V 4 bases and J 5 bases; bases outside gene matches: 8. CDR1 and CDR2 from the germline V gene are SGHRS and YFSETQ. The CDR3 is 14 residues long. CDR3 sequence (DNA): TGCGCCAGCAGCCTGACAGGGGCGTATGACGAGCAGTACTTC. It yields the protein CASSLTGAYDEQYF.

This clonotype has more than one count but fewer than ten. This chain joins TRBV27 and TRBJ2-7; 7 bases match TRBD1. V shed 2 bases and J 6 bases; nucleotides not matched to a gene: 13. The CDR3 is 16 residues long. Germline V gene lookup returns CDR1 MNHEY and CDR2 SMNVEV (reference sequence). The CDR3 region has the DNA TGTGCCAGCAGTTTAGGGACACAGGGGTGGATGGTCGAGCAGTACTTC. Its protein product is CASSLGTQGWMVEQYF.

CDR3 region: CSVDGFGLPTRFF. In DNA form, the CDR3 reads TGCAGCGTTGATGGGTTTGGACTTCCGACAAGGTTCTTC. The chain has TRBV29-1 and TRBJ2-1, with TRBD2 as a possible D gene (5 bases). Between the trimmed V and J ends, which lost 3 bases and 15 bases, there was a span of 21 bases. The CDR3 runs to 13 residues. Germline values: CDR1 SQVTM, CDR2 ANQGSEA.

CDR3 loop: CSVEGTGGGTYEQYF. The CDR3 DNA is TGCAGCGTTGAGGGGACAGGGGGGGGCACCTACGAGCAGTACTTC. This chain uses TRBV29-1 with TRBJ2-7; 11 positions match TRBD1. CDR3 length: 15 amino acids. V lost 3 bases and J lost 2; bases outside the gene matches: 6. The germline CDR1 and CDR2 sequences are SQVTM and ANQGSEA.

The genes are TRBV4-3 and TRBJ2-7; TRBD2 matches at 7 bases. V lost 1 base to trimming and J lost 5 bases; unmatched junction nucleotides: 8. Germline V CDR1 and CDR2: LGHNA, YSLEER. This CDR3 contains 15 residues. CDR3 nucleotide sequence: TGCGCCAGCAGCCAAGGTCGGCGGGAGATCAACGAGCAGTACTTC. It specifies CASSQGRREINEQYF.

This clonotype was recorded a few times. The chain carries TRBV5-4 and TRBJ2-3, with 8 bases lining up with TRBD2. CDR1 SGHNT and CDR2 YYREEE come from the germline V gene (reference sequence). The J segment lost 5 bases and the V segment lost 4 bases, leaving 9 bases of the junction unmatched. The CDR3 is 15 amino acids. The CDR3 coding sequence is TGTGCCAGCAGCGCCCCAGCGGGAGAAGTAGATACGCAGTATTTT. Residues: CASSAPAGEVDTQYF.

This clonotype appeared a few times. The rearrangement uses TRBV7-2 and TRBJ2-7, with 8 positions matching TRBD2. CDR1 SGHTA and CDR2 FQGNSA come from the germline V gene. The CDR3 consists of 14 residues. With V trimmed by 5 bases and J by 6 bases, 9 bases remained unmatched. As DNA, the CDR3 is TGTGCCAGCAGCCCCAGCGGGAGCAACCCCGAGCAGTACTTC. It codes for CASSPSGSNPEQYF. The whole variable domain, filled in from reference TRBV7-2 and TRBJ2-7, reads GAGVSQSPSNKVTEKGKDVELRCDPISGHTALYWYRQSLGQGLEFLIYFQGNSAPDKSGLPSDRFSAERTGGSVSTLTIQRTQQEDSAVYLCASSPSGSNPEQYFGPGTRLTVT.

The chain joins TRBV7-8 to TRBJ2-1, with D possibly called TRBD1 or TRBD2 (6 bases each). With 2 bases removed from V and 12 bases from J, the gap between germline ends came to 26 bases. The CDR3 consists of 17 residues. Germline assignment: CDR1 SGHVS and CDR2 FQNEAQ. CDR3 nucleotide sequence: TGTGCCAGCAGCTTACCGGGTGCGGGCCCGGGGGCTGTAGGGCAGTTCTTC. This gives the protein CASSLPGAGPGAVGQFF.

The J gene is TRBJ2-5, the V gene TRBV29-1, with a possible D match to TRBD1 (6 bases). Germline CDR1 is SQVTM and CDR2 is ANQGSEA. CDR3 length equals 13 residues. The CDR3 here is CSGGMGARETQYF. CDR3 nucleotides: TGCAGTGGGGGCATGGGGGCCCGGGAGACCCAGTACTTC.